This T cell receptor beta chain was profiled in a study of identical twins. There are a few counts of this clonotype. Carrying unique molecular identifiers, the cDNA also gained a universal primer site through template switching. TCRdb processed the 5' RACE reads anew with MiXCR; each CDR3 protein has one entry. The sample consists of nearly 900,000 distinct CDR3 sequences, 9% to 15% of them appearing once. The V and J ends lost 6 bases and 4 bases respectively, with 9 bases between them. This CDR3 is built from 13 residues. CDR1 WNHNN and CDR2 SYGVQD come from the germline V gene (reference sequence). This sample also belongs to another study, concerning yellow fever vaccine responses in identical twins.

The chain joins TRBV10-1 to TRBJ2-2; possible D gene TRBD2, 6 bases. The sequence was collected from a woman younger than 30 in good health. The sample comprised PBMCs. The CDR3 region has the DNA TGCGCCAGCAGGAGGGGAGGCACCGGGGAGCTGTTTTTT. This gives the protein CASRRGGTGELFF.